The 6 T cell receptor beta chains presented below share a single source sample, sequenced in a study of OX40 agonist ivuxolimab in advanced cancers. The library was built by means of the immunoSEQ multiplex PCR assay. The clones in this table, taken by TCRdb from immuneACCESS, are in-frame only. Not every clone is retained; where verified, under half of the shortfall comes from an unresolved V gene, and the cause of the rest is unknown. In all, the sample holds some 94,000 clones, and 92% of those were seen once. 3.4% of the sample belongs to the ten largest clones. Here the sequenced sample was CD4+ or CD8+ T cells sorted from blood, taken in a trial of the OX40 agonist ivuxolimab. Receptors originate from an adult with an advanced solid tumor such as melanoma, head and neck, liver or kidney cancer.

With regard to this clone: Other DNA sequences in the same sample also yield this CDR3. V is TRBV11-2 and J is TRBJ2-1; D is perhaps TRBD1 (6 bases). The CDR3 runs 15 residues. In germline, CDR1 is SGHAT, CDR2 FQNNGV. V shed 3 bases and J shed 1 base, with 10 bases lying between them. CDR3 protein: CASSLGAGSYNEQFF. CDR3 sequence (DNA): TGTGCCAGCAGCTTGGGGGCAGGGTCCTACAATGAGCAGTTCTTC.

This sequence joins TRBV28 and TRBJ1-2; 8 bases match TRBD1. The CDR3 contains 13 residues. J was trimmed by 2 bases and V by 6 bases; bases with no gene match: 2. CDR1 is MDHEN and CDR2 is SYDVKM in the germline V gene. As DNA, the CDR3 is TGTGCCAGCAGCAACAGGGGGAACTATGGCTACACCTTC. This codes for CASSNRGNYGYTF.

The rearrangement joins TRBV11-2 to TRBJ2-5; D remains unclear. The DNA end is a closer match to TRBJ2-7, so the J assignment may be wrong. The CDR3 consists of 13 residues. Germline V gene data show CDR1 as SGHAT and CDR2 as FQNNGV. Here the CDR3 reads CASSSPYSYEQYF. The CDR3 coding sequence is TGTGCCAGCAGCTCTCCATACTCCTACGAGCAGTACTTC.

The chain couples TRBV29-1 to TRBJ1-2, with D unclear. This CDR3 has 14 residues. V lost 0 bases and J lost 3, with 11 bases in between. Germline values: CDR1 SQVTM, CDR2 ANQGSEA. CDR3: CSVEDRKLHYGYTF. CDR3 nucleotides: TGCAGCGTTGAAGATCGTAAGCTCCACTATGGCTACACCTTC.

The chain uses TRBV4-1 and TRBJ2-1; no reliable D call. This CDR3 has 12 residues. Trimming left V 4 bases short and J 6 bases short, with 7 bases between. From germline, CDR1 is MGHRA and CDR2 YSYEKL. The CDR3 bases are TGCGCCAGCAGCCGAGCATCCAATGAGCAGTTCTTC. Translated, it gives CASSRASNEQFF.

V gene TRBV4-1 combines with J gene TRBJ1-5, with D possibly matching TRBD1 (5 bases). CDR1 MGHRA and CDR2 YSYEKL come from the germline V gene. V was shortened by 2 bases and J by 0 bases, with 11 bases between the two germline ends. The CDR3 spans 16 residues. The CDR3 region has the DNA TGCGCCAGCAGCCAAAGGGAGAGGGGTAGCAATCAGCCCCAGCATTTT. Protein product: CASSQRERGSNQPQHF.